This T cell receptor (beta chain) emerged from a study of T cell repertoires in cytomegalovirus infection. TCRdb re-called the reads with MiXCR, one entry per CDR3 protein. The sample yields 40,000 to 55,000 distinct CDR3 sequences, 20% to 25% seen once. Remarks on this clonotype: Its antigen is currently unknown.

Germline-derived CDR1 and CDR2 are SGHTA and FQGNSA. The V and J ends lost 1 base and 4 bases respectively, with 5 bases between them. The CDR3 loop spans 13 amino acids. This clonotype originated in a human donor in good health (CMV status not recorded). Some clones in this sample may be carry-over from other donors' samples. V gene TRBV7-2 combines with J gene TRBJ1-3; D unresolved. This specimen consisted of CD8+ T cells from cultured PBMCs, obtained from culture after CMV antigen stimulation. The CDR3 nucleotides are TGTGCCAGCAGCTTAGTGGGGGGAAACACCATATATTTT. Its protein is CASSLVGGNTIYF.